This TCR beta chain comes out of a study of T cell responses to AZD1222 COVID-19 vaccine (dated by TCRdb to 2020 to 2022). Concerning the study at large: Because spike-specific TCR depth and breadth did not differ between the two schedules, AZD1222 recipients who got a second dose at roughly 4 weeks were pooled with those who got a second dose at roughly 12 weeks. A total of approximately 240 trial participants underwent TCR sequencing, of whom roughly 210 received two doses of AZD1222 and about 25 received two doses of the MenACWY control vaccine. Trial participants were enrolled by age into subgroups of 18-55, 56-69 and 70-plus years, and roughly 150, 30 and 60 TCR-sequenced participants, respectively, were included in these subgroups. The paper as a whole reports these results and caveats: Only six AZD1222 recipients were SARS-CoV-2 seropositive at baseline, limiting conclusions about previously exposed vaccinees. The vaccine-associated CD4 TCRs covered the entire spike protein, and the dominant responses fell in regions 160-218 and 743-854. The 56-69-year group was small, and its depth increase did not reach significance, likely because of low power. Because no samples from the day 14 peak response were available, repertoires could be characterized only after the peak T cell response. Participants were mostly white British, with more females than males. The authors suggested clonal diversity may have been underestimated. Spike-specific TCR breadth and depth rose significantly after two AZD1222 doses compared with day 0 and with MenACWY recipients. Reportedly, close to half of the unique spike-specific TCRs recognized epitopes lying outside the regions that are mutated in the B.1.351 and B.1.1.7 variants.

A remark on this clone: Its antigen has not been determined. No much larger clone exists at a distance of one base, and base qualities are not known.

The CDR3 regions of human TCRbeta chains were analyzed by immunosequencing. Processing in the source paper ran as follows. TCRs in the repertoires were matched against a reference library of SARS-CoV-2-specific TCRs that had been generated with the MIRA antigen-specificity platform. Breadth was defined as the fraction of unique TCRs that were SARS-CoV-2-associated, and depth was defined as the fraction of total T cells that were SARS-CoV-2-associated. Using the MIRA data, each spike-specific TCR was mapped to the spike region that the TCR reacts to and placed in a CD4 or CD8 class. Log10-transformed breadth and depth values were compared by one-way ANOVA with Sidak's multiple comparisons tests. The source is immuneACCESS, and TCRdb retained only in-frame sequences with V and J called. Part of the clones is not carried over; for the studies checked, unresolved V genes explain less than half of this, and the remainder is unexplained. The D gene and trimming were derived from the DNA, and the V and J assignments and clone size from that table. Across this sample there are 100,000 to 150,000 clones, with around 90% seen only once. The ten largest clonotypes hold about 6% of the sample.

The CDR3 contains 11 residues, cysteine and phenylalanine counted. Of the read, only the CDR3 DNA is kept; its 33 bases are in frame from base 1. V sheds 0 bases and J sheds 11 bases, leaving 7 bases between their ends. Reading the germline V gene gives CDR1 MNHEY and CDR2 SVGAGI. Interpreted using the paper, the time point label stands for: baseline before first vaccination. The vaccinee samples were drawn from two UK trials, COV001 and COV002, one of which was a single-blind randomized controlled phase 2/3 trial testing AZD1222 (ChAdOx1 nCoV-19) in healthy adults. Trial participant PBMC samples were collected at day 0 and day 28 after the second dose for TCRbeta chain sequencing.

The sequence was collected from an adult in good health. The specimen was peripheral blood, collected on day 0 of AZD1222 vaccination. Rearrangement joined TRBV6-5 to TRBJ1-1; the D gene cannot be named for sure. The CDR3 in this case is CASSYSGRAFF. Here is the DNA: TGTGCCAGCAGTTACTCCGGGAGGGCTTTCTTT.